A selection of T cell receptor beta chains follows, all from one sample in a study of cytomegalovirus exposure and HLA in healthy donors. The table came from immunoSEQ multiplex PCR; TCRdb's copy has only in-frame clones and leaves some out. Here the sample spans about 84,000 clones, 63% being singletons. Sequenced sample: PBMCs. The receptors shown here come from a woman aged 40 to 55 in good health and CMV-seropositive. Both conserved end residues are part of each CDR3. A D gene is named only where the DNA matches it firmly. Size values are once, few and many counts, or a class for expanded clones, and some rows have none.

-	few	13	TRBV19	TRBJ2-7	CASSLYRESEQYF	TGTGCCAGTAGTTTATACAGGGAAAGCGAGCAGTACTTC
-	-	13	TRBV5-4	TRBJ1-3	CASTQGFGNTIYF	TGTGCCAGCACTCAGGGGTTTGGAAACACCATATATTTT
TRBD1	-	15	TRBV18	TRBJ1-5	CASSAGTGSNQPQHF	TGTGCCAGCTCGGCCGGGACAGGGAGCAATCAGCCCCAGCATTTT
-	few	14	TRBV6-5	TRBJ1-1	CAVSRRAGDTEAFF	TGTGCAGTTTCGCGCAGGGCAGGGGACACTGAAGCTTTCTTT
TRBD1	few	17	TRBV5-4	TRBJ1-1	CASGPVRTGDRDTEAFF	TGTGCCAGCGGACCTGTCCGGACAGGGGATAGGGACACTGAAGCTTTCTTT
TRBD1	-	14	TRBV13	TRBJ2-5	CASSLRQGKETQYF	TGTGCCAGCAGCCTGAGACAGGGAAAAGAGACCCAGTACTTC
-	-	15	TRBV7-9	TRBJ2-6	CASRRDSSGANVLTF	TGTGCCAGCAGAAGAGATTCCTCTGGGGCCAACGTCCTGACTTTC
-	few	13	TRBV4-3	TRBJ1-2	CASSQDRYGGYTF	TGCGCCAGCAGCCAAGATCGGTATGGTGGCTACACCTTC
-	-	15	TRBV5-1	TRBJ2-7	CASSLQIDSPYEQYF	TGCGCCAGCAGCCTACAAATCGACAGCCCCTACGAGCAGTACTTC
-	-	14	TRBV7-9	TRBJ1-1	CASSPRDWHTEAFF	TGTGCCAGCAGCCCCCGGGACTGGCACACTGAAGCTTTCTTT
TRBD1	-	14	TRBV2	TRBJ2-7	CASKTGQGTYEQYF	TGTGCCAGCAAAACCGGACAGGGTACCTACGAGCAGTACTTC
-	few	14	TRBV6-5	TRBJ1-2	CASSDRSGGTGYTF	TGTGCCAGCAGTGACAGGTCGGGGGGTACGGGCTACACCTTC
-	-	14	TRBV7-9	TRBJ2-1	CASSFPNSPNEQFF	TGTGCCAGCAGCTTCCCCAACTCCCCCAATGAGCAGTTCTTC
TRBD1	-	15	TRBV19	TRBJ2-3	CASSIVQGGTDTQYF	TGTGCCAGTAGTATAGTCCAGGGGGGCACAGATACGCAGTATTTT
-	-	13	TRBV18	TRBJ1-1	CASSPGSNTEAFF	TGTGCCAGCTCCCCCGGGAGTAACACTGAAGCTTTCTTT
TRBD1	few	16	TRBV5-1	TRBJ2-7	CASSGPGQGLSYEQYF	TGCGCCAGCAGCGGACCGGGACAGGGCTTGAGCTACGAGCAGTACTTC
TRBD2	few	14	TRBV11-2	TRBJ2-7	CASSWGTSGYEQYF	TGTGCCAGCAGCTGGGGAACTAGCGGATACGAGCAGTACTTC
TRBD2	-	14	TRBV28	TRBJ2-3	CASRAGGSTDTQYF	TGTGCCTCGAGAGCGGGAGGGAGTACAGATACGCAGTATTTT
TRBD1	-	13	TRBV6-5	TRBJ1-1	CASQTGGFSEAFF	TGTGCCTCTCAGACAGGGGGTTTTTCTGAAGCTTTCTTT
-	-	13	TRBV7-2	TRBJ2-7	CASSKTNSYEQYF	TGTGCCAGCAGTAAGACTAATTCCTACGAGCAGTACTTC
-	-	16	TRBV4-3	TRBJ2-7	CASSQRRSGHTYEQYF	TGCGCCAGCAGCCAACGTCGTTCGGGACACACCTACGAGCAGTACTTC
-	-	13	TRBV18	TRBJ1-4	CASGVYGDEKLFF	TGTGCCAGCGGAGTCTACGGAGATGAAAAACTGTTTTTT